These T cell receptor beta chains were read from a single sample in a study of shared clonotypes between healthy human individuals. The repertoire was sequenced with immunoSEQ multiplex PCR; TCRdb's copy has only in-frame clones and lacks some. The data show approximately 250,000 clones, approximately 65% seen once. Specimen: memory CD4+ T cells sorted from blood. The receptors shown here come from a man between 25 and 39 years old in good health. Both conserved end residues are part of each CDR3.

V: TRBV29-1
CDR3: CSVLRDRDYNEQFF

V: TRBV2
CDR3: CASISGESQETQYF

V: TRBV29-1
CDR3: CSSGQVLSDTQYF

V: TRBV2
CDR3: CASTQYRGHTEAFF

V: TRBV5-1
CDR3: CASSAGLAGYEQFF

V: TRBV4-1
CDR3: CASSQDKTENNQPQHF

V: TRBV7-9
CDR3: CASRRESETQYF

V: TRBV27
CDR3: CASSLMSGIGKNIQYF

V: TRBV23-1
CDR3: CASSQSLQVPSFF

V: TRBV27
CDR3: CASSSLGADRLDEQYF

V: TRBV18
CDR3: CASSPLGGTEAFF

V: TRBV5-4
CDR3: CASSLARGSTDTQYF

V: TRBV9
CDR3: CASSVDPRDTQYF

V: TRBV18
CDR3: CASSPGQSDEQYF

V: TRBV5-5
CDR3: CASSSGTVIRGSNEQFF

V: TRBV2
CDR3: CASSKQGPEDEAFF

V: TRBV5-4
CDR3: CASSLGQGSEKLFF

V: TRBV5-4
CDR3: CASSPGTSAGTQYF

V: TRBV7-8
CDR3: CASSLDTGVQFF

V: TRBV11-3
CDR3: CASSLSHNEQFF

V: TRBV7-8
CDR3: CASSFLGVGSAARYEQYF

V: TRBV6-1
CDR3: CAISQGQHSGYTF

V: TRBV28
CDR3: CASSSSRGQGAGQPQHF

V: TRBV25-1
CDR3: CASSPPSQGQPSGYTF

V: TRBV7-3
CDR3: CASSITGNEQFF

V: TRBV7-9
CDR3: CASSKGGAQETQYF

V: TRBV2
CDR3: CASSEALLSGDEQYF

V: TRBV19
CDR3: CASRPRGSSYNEQFF

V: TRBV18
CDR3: CASSPSTGLQETQYF

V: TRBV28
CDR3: CASSLVGFNTEAFF

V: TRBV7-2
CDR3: CASSPLFGEQYF